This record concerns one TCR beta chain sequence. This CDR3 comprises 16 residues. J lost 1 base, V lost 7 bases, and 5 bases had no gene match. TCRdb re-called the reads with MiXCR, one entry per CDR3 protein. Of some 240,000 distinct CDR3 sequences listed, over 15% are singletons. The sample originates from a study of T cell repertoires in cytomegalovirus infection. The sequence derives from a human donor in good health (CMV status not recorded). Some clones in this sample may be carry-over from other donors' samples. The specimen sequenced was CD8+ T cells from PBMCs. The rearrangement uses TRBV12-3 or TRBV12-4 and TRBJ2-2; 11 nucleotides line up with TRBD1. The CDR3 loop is CASTGQGAWNTGELFF. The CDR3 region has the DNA TGTGCCAGCACCGGACAGGGGGCCTGGAACACCGGGGAGCTGTTTTTT.